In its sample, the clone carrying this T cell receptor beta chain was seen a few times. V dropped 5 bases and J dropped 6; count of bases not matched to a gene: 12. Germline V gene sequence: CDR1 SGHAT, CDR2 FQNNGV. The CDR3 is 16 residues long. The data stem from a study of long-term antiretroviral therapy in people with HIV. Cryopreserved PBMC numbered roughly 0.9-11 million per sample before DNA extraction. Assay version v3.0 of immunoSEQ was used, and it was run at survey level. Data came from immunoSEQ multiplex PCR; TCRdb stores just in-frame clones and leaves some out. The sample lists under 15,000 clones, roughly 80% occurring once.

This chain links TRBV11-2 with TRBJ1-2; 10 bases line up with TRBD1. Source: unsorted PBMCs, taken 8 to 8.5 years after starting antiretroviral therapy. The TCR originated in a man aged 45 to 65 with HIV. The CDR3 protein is CASSPNPGQGRHGYTF. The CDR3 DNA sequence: TGTGCCAGCAGCCCGAATCCGGGACAGGGGAGACATGGCTACACCTTC.